The sequence of this TCR beta chain was determined in a study of T cell responses to AZD1222 COVID-19 vaccine. Regarding the study as a whole: Only 5 or 6 AZD1222 recipients were seropositive at baseline. Spike was spanned by vaccine-associated CD4 TCRs, which were dominant at 160-218 and 743-854. Donors were mostly white British, more females; clonal diversity possibly underestimated.

As regards this clone: Its antigen is unknown.

This table comes from immunoSEQ multiplex PCR, and its TCRdb copy is limited to in-frame clones, with some not included. The sample lists about 130,000 clones, approximately 91% occurring once. Second-dose intervals near 4 or 12 weeks were combined. The CDR3 length is 19 residues. Per the germline V gene, CDR1 is MNHNS and CDR2 is SASEGT. With 2 bases clipped from V and 0 bases from J, the junction kept 9 bases outside the gene matches. The gene calls are TRBV6-1 and TRBJ2-1, with TRBD2 matching 11 bases. This specimen was peripheral blood, taken 28 days after the second AZD1222 dose. This clonotype was obtained from an adult who received the AZD1222 COVID-19 vaccine. CDR3 DNA: TGTGCCAGCAGTGAACGGCTAGCGGGAGGCTCCAGCTCCTACAATGAGCAGTTCTTC. Protein: CASSERLAGGSSSYNEQFF.